A single sample is the source of the 30 T cell receptor beta chains below, sequenced in a study of T-cell reconstitution after alpha-beta-depleted transplantation in children. Preparing the TCRbeta library involved the use of unique molecular identifiers. TCRdb re-derived calls from the PCR reads in MiXCR, one entry per CDR3 protein. The sample holds about 300,000 distinct CDR3 sequences, almost 8% seen once. These receptors have no identified antigens. The study, taken as a whole, reports: Newly produced T cells mostly accounted for T-cell counts and diversity one year post-transplant.

Sequenced material: peripheral blood, taken 360 days after TCRalphabeta/CD19-depleted stem cell transplant. Every receptor here comes from a female patient between 2 and 15 years old who had a stem cell transplant for Fanconi anemia, so the T cells may come from the graft donor.

This clonotype occurred many times. The rearrangement uses TRBV7-9 and TRBJ2-5, with D unclear. CDR3 length: 13 residues. Germline CDR1 reads SEHNR; CDR2 reads FQNEAQ (reference sequence). V lost 3 bases, J lost 3 bases, and 8 bases lay in between. The CDR3 here is CASSLEQKETQYF. The CDR3 coding sequence is TGTGCCAGCAGCTTGGAACAGAAAGAGACCCAGTACTTC.

This clonotype was seen at least ten times. V usage is TRBV3-1 and J usage is TRBJ2-1, with D maybe TRBD2 (6 bases). CDR3 length: 14 amino acids. Trimming cost V 0 bases and J 3 bases, with 6 bases left between them. Germline lookup yields CDR1 LGHDT and CDR2 YNNKEL (reference sequence). CDR3 residues: CASSQETSYNEQFF. In nucleotides, the CDR3 is TGTGCCAGCAGCCAAGAGACTAGCTACAATGAGCAGTTCTTC.

This clonotype was detected a few times. V is TRBV4-3 and J is TRBJ2-1, with no clear D. Germline loops: CDR1 LGHNA, CDR2 YSLEER. The CDR3 is made up of 15 amino acids. V shed 0 bases and J shed 4 bases, with 10 bases lying between them. CDR3 nucleotides: TGCGCCAGCAGCCAAGAGAGAGAGGTTTACAATGAGCAGTTCTTC. As protein: CASSQEREVYNEQFF.

J is TRBJ1-1 and V is TRBV20-1; no firm D call. This CDR3 region has 14 residues. Trimming cost V 0 bases and J 9 bases, with 17 bases left between them. The germline V gene encodes CDR1 DFQATT and CDR2 SNEGSKA (reference sequence). CDR3 coding DNA: TGCAGTGCTAGAGACTACATGACTTTGTGGAAAGCTTTCTTT. Protein sequence: CSARDYMTLWKAFF.

This clonotype has ten or more counts. This rearrangement joins TRBV12-3 or TRBV12-4 to TRBJ1-4, with TRBD1 as a possible D gene (5 bases). V was pared by 2 bases and J by 0 bases, with 13 bases between. The CDR3 extends over 17 amino acids. Here the CDR3 reads CASSLSRGGPTNEKLFF. The CDR3 bases are TGTGCCAGCAGTTTATCGAGGGGAGGGCCAACTAATGAAAAACTGTTTTTT.

The rearrangement links TRBV11-1 to TRBJ1-1, with 8 bases identical to TRBD1. Looked up from germline, CDR1 is SGHAT and CDR2 is FQDESV (reference sequence). The J segment lost 5 bases and the V segment lost 11 bases, leaving 10 bases of the junction unmatched. This CDR3 region has 13 residues. The CDR3 loop is CALRQTGVTEAFF. The CDR3 DNA is TGTGCCCTCAGACAGACAGGGGTGACTGAAGCTTTCTTT.

This clonotype showed up many times. V usage is TRBV12-3 or TRBV12-4 and J usage is TRBJ2-1; TRBD2 matches 10 bases. This CDR3 has 17 residues. The V gene end was trimmed by 1 base and the J gene end by 4 bases; junction bases not matched to a gene: 7. The CDR3 coding sequence is TGTGCCAGCAGTTTAGTGGGGTTAGCGGGGGGTTACAATGAGCAGTTCTTC. This encodes CASSLVGLAGGYNEQFF.

Worth noting for this clonotype: Possible read error: a much larger clone is one base away. This chain joins TRBV12-5 and TRBJ2-3, with TRBD1 matching over 9 bases. CDR1 and CDR2 from the germline V gene are LGHNT and FRNRAP. The CDR3 loop spans 16 amino acids. The CDR3 nucleotides read TGTGTTAGTGGTTTGTGGACAGGGGCCCGCACAGATACGCAGTATTTT. Amino acid sequence: CVSGLWTGARTDTQYF.

This clonotype was detected ten times or more. The V call is TRBV14, the J call TRBJ2-1; D gene uncertain. Germline lookup yields CDR1 SGHDN and CDR2 FVKESK. V was clipped by 6 bases and J by 0 bases, with 15 bases between them. CDR3 size: 16 residues. Here the CDR3 reads CASRGMVSDSYNEQFF. DNA for the CDR3: TGTGCCAGCAGAGGTATGGTTTCCGACTCCTACAATGAGCAGTTCTTC.

This clonotype appeared many times. J is TRBJ2-1 and V is TRBV20-1; D is possibly TRBD2 (5 bases). The CDR3 loop spans 14 amino acids. The V gene's germline CDR1 is DFQATT and CDR2 SNEGSKA (reference sequence). V shed 1 base and J shed 4 bases, with 11 bases lying between them. The CDR3 protein is CSARGELVYNEQFF. CDR3 nucleotide sequence: TGCAGTGCTAGAGGCGAACTAGTTTACAATGAGCAGTTCTTC.

J is TRBJ2-3 and V is TRBV14, with D uncertain. The CDR3 totals 13 residues. Deletions cut 5 bases from V and 4 bases from J, with 10 bases between. Germline loops: CDR1 SGHDN, CDR2 FVKESK. The CDR3 DNA follows: TGTGCCAGCAGCGGCCATAGTGCAGATACGCAGTATTTT. Encoded protein: CASSGHSADTQYF.

This clonotype was seen ten or more times. This rearrangement joins TRBV20-1 to TRBJ2-3; D could derive from TRBD1 or TRBD2 (6 bases each). With 7 bases removed from V and 2 bases from J, the gap between germline ends came to 13 bases. This CDR3 has 13 residues. CDR1 is DFQATT and CDR2 is SNEGSKA in the germline V gene (reference sequence). The CDR3 reads CSGPGDNTDTQYF. DNA of the CDR3: TGCAGTGGGCCGGGGGACAACACAGATACGCAGTATTTT.

This clonotype was seen more than once but under ten times. This chain joins TRBV6-2 or TRBV6-3 and TRBJ2-1; weak D call: TRBD2 (6 bases). The CDR3 is 14 amino acids. The germline V gene encodes CDR1 MNHEY and CDR2 SVGEGT. Trimming cost V 8 bases and J 9 bases, with 20 bases left between them. The CDR3 protein is CASLPGGELGEQFF. The CDR3 nucleotides are TGTGCCAGCCTCCCCGGGGGTGAGTTAGGTGAGCAGTTCTTC.

This clonotype came up many times. The chain carries TRBV7-9 and TRBJ2-2, with a tentative D call TRBD2 (6 bases). This CDR3 is 13 amino acids long. Germline V lookup: CDR1 SEHNR, CDR2 FQNEAQ (reference sequence). V was clipped by 5 bases and J by 6 bases, with 10 bases between them. The CDR3 spells CASSETRAGELFF. As DNA, the CDR3 is TGTGCCAGCAGCGAGACTAGGGCCGGGGAGCTGTTTTTT.

This clonotype was picked up a small number of times. The gene calls are TRBV10-3 and TRBJ2-3; D is undetermined. Between the trimmed V and J ends, which lost 5 bases and 1 base, there was a span of 19 bases. Germline V gene sequence: CDR1 ENHRY, CDR2 SYGVKD. CDR3 size: 17 residues. CDR3 loop: CAISLSLTMSGTDTQYF. For the CDR3, the DNA is TGTGCCATCAGTCTTAGCTTAACCATGTCGGGCACAGATACGCAGTATTTT.

This clonotype was recorded a few times. The CDR3 coding sequence is TGTGCCAGCTCACCACCCTTGTCCTACAATGAGCAGTTCTTC. Translation gives CASSPPLSYNEQFF. The J gene is TRBJ2-1, the V gene TRBV18; no clear D. V lost 0 bases to trimming and J lost 1 base, with 4 bases between them. This CDR3 spans 14 amino acids. Germline lookup yields CDR1 KGHSH and CDR2 LQKENI.

Only a few counts were recorded for this clonotype. The chain carries TRBV6-1 and TRBJ2-1, with 12 bases identical to TRBD2. Germline loops: CDR1 MNHNS, CDR2 SASEGT. The V segment lost 5 bases and the J segment 10 bases; nucleotides outside the gene matches: 9. The CDR3 totals 15 residues. The CDR3 DNA is TGTGCCAGCAGTACCGGACTAGCGGGGTCCCAGGAGCAGTTCTTC. As protein: CASSTGLAGSQEQFF.

For the CDR3, the DNA is TGTGCCAGCAGTTTCCGACAGGGGTTTTCACCCCTCCACTTT. It yields the protein CASSFRQGFSPLHF. This sequence joins TRBV28 and TRBJ1-6; 8 bases map to TRBD1. This CDR3 has 14 residues. Germline CDR1 reads MDHEN; CDR2 reads SYDVKM. The trim removed 3 bases at V and 9 bases at J, leaving 4 bases unmatched.

The J gene is TRBJ1-4, the V gene TRBV15; tentatively, D is TRBD1 (5 bases). The germline V gene encodes CDR1 LNHNV and CDR2 YYDKDF (reference sequence). Trimming stripped 4 bases from V and 4 bases from J, with 19 bases between. This CDR3 is 17 amino acids long. The DNA for the CDR3 is TGTGCCACCAGCAAGACGTTATGGGGGGATTTTAATGAAAAACTGTTTTTT. Translating gives CATSKTLWGDFNEKLFF. Full variable domain (rest looked up from reference TRBV15 and TRBJ1-4): DAMVIQNPRYQVTQFGKPVTLSCSQTLNHNVMYWYQQKSSQAPKLLFHYYDKDFNNEADTPDNFQSRRPNTSFCFLDIRSPGLGDTAMYLCATSKTLWGDFNEKLFFGSGTQLSVL.

The chain links TRBV20-1 to TRBJ2-3; D gene ambiguous. V gave up 6 bases and J gave up 6 bases, with 10 bases separating them. Per the germline V gene, CDR1 is DFQATT and CDR2 is SNEGSKA (reference sequence). The CDR3 has 11 amino acids. The CDR3 coding sequence is TGCAGTGCGAAGAATGCGGATACGCAGTATTTT. Translation: CSAKNADTQYF.

This clonotype was seen ten or more times. The chain links TRBV3-1 to TRBJ2-1, with D perhaps matching TRBD2 (5 bases). The ends were cut back, 1 base at V and 4 bases at J, with 11 bases in the middle. This CDR3 has 15 amino acids. CDR1 and CDR2 (germline): LGHDT, YNNKEL (reference sequence). The CDR3 region has the DNA TGTGCCAGCAGCCAAGGAGGGCCAGCTTACAATGAGCAGTTCTTC. Amino acids: CASSQGGPAYNEQFF.

For this clonotype: A read error is possible here, since a much larger clone lies one base away. The V call is TRBV6-1, the J call TRBJ2-1, with D hard to call. The length of the CDR3 is 14 residues. Looked up from germline, CDR1 is MNHNS and CDR2 is SASEGT. CDR3 amino acids: CASSDHSTYNKQFF. CDR3 DNA: TGTGCCAGCAGTGACCACTCCACCTACAATAAGCAGTTCTTC.

This clonotype occurred a few times. The chain uses TRBV27 and TRBJ1-1; TRBD1 matches 10 bases. After removal of 5 bases from V and 1 base from J, the junction contained 4 bases not matched to a gene. This CDR3 has 15 amino acids. From germline, CDR1 is MNHEY and CDR2 SMNVEV (reference sequence). The CDR3: CASSTRTGGNTEAFF. The CDR3 nucleotides are TGTGCCAGCAGTACCAGGACAGGGGGGAACACTGAAGCTTTCTTT.

This clonotype was observed at least ten times. The chain couples TRBV20-1 to TRBJ2-7; possible D gene TRBD1, 6 bases. Germline V gene data show CDR1 as DFQATT and CDR2 as SNEGSKA (reference sequence). The CDR3 has 14 residues. V lost 3 bases and J lost 9, with 21 bases in between. CDR3 DNA sequence: TGCAGTGCTAGCCCCGGGACAACTTCTGGAGCGCAGTACTTC. Encoded protein: CSASPGTTSGAQYF.

About this clonotype itself: A much larger clone differs from this one at a single base, so this may be a read error. V usage is TRBV6-2 or TRBV6-3 and J usage is TRBJ1-2, with a tentative D call TRBD1 (5 bases). The CDR3 has 13 residues. Germline V gene lookup returns CDR1 MNHEY and CDR2 SVGEGT. The chain's CDR3 is CASSLDSDYGYNF. The CDR3 coding sequence is TGTGCCAGCAGTCTCGACAGCGACTATGGCTACAACTTC.

J is TRBJ2-5 and V is TRBV7-6, with TRBD1 as a possible D gene (6 bases). The CDR3 length is 15 residues. Germline V lookup: CDR1 SGHVS, CDR2 FNYEAQ. V was cut by 4 bases and J by 4 bases, with 16 bases left in between. The CDR3 is CASSSNPGTPETQYF. The CDR3 nucleotides read TGTGCCAGCAGCTCCAACCCCGGGACACCAGAGACCCAGTACTTC.

As to this clonotype: Since a much larger clone is just one base distant, this may be a read error. V usage is TRBV6-5 and J usage is TRBJ1-5, with D unresolved. Germline-derived CDR1 and CDR2 are MNHEY and SVGAGI. Deletions cut 4 bases from V and 0 bases from J, with 16 bases between. This CDR3 has 17 amino acids. In DNA form, the CDR3 reads TGTGCCAGCAGTTTGACTTACGAAAGTAATAGCAATCAGCCCCAGCATTTT. Translation gives CASSLTYESNSNQPQHF.

This clonotype appeared many times. This chain uses TRBV5-1 with TRBJ1-2, with TRBD1 as a possible D gene (5 bases). The V and J ends lost 0 bases and 4 bases respectively, with 13 bases between them. The germline V gene encodes CDR1 SGHRS and CDR2 YFSETQ. The CDR3 has 15 amino acids. Here the CDR3 DNA reads TGCGCCAGCAGCTTGGATCGGGGGTCCTTCTATGGCTACACCTTC. It is translated as CASSLDRGSFYGYTF.

This clonotype has at least ten counts. The chain carries TRBV5-1 and TRBJ1-2; D not certain. Trimming stripped 1 base from V and 2 bases from J, with 6 bases between. Germline-derived CDR1 and CDR2 are SGHRS and YFSETQ. This CDR3 region has 13 residues. CDR3 sequence reads: CASSLSRNYGYTF. CDR3 DNA: TGCGCCAGCAGCTTGAGCAGGAACTATGGCTACACCTTC.

This clonotype was seen at least ten times. The genes are TRBV7-2 and TRBJ1-1; TRBD1 might be the D (6 bases). Germline V gene sequence: CDR1 SGHTA, CDR2 FQGNSA. Trimming took off 6 bases at V and 3 bases at J, with 26 bases between the two ends. This CDR3 has 18 amino acids. In nucleotides, the CDR3 is TGTGCCAGCAGTTACGTTAGTTGGGGGCGCAGGTCGGACACTGAAGCTTTCTTT. As protein: CASSYVSWGRRSDTEAFF. The full variable domain, rest sourced from reference TRBV7-2 and TRBJ1-1, is GAGVSQSPSNKVTEKGKDVELRCDPISGHTALYWYRQSLGQGLEFLIYFQGNSAPDKSGLPSDRFSAERTGGSVSTLTIQRTQQEDSAVYLCASSYVSWGRRSDTEAFFGQGTRLTVV.